The 27 T cell receptor beta chains listed next were all sequenced from one sample in a study of CD8 T cells in Susac syndrome (dated by TCRdb to between 2018 and 2021). Library method: the immunoSEQ multiplex PCR assay. RNA was extracted using the RNeasy kit, and about 0.45 to 1 microgram was reverse transcribed with random hexamers. TCRdb trimmed the raw reads at Q25, called clones with MiXCR and kept productive beta chains. Here each entry gathers all rows of one CDR3 protein and keeps the most common genes and DNA. For this sample the table gives under 85,000 distinct CDR3 sequences, of which nearly 95% were detected only once. The ten largest make up under 1% of the sample. What was sequenced was CD8+ T cells from PBMCs. These receptors were obtained from a human donor with Susac syndrome.

This clonotype appeared once. The CDR3 sequence is CASSQDEEVVKLFF. CDR3 DNA sequence: TGCGCCAGCAGCCAAGATGAGGAAGTAGTAAAACTGTTTTTT. The chain is built from TRBV4-1 and TRBJ1-4, with no clear D. Trimming removed 0 bases from V and 10 bases from J, with 12 bases in between. Germline V gene lookup returns CDR1 MGHRA and CDR2 YSYEKL. The CDR3 contains 14 residues.

The gene calls are TRBV30 and TRBJ1-1; maybe TRBD1 (5 bases). Trimming pared 0 bases from V and 6 bases from J, leaving 11 bases between. Germline V lookup: CDR1 GTSNPN, CDR2 SVGIG (reference sequence). The length of the CDR3 is 13 residues. This CDR3 reads CAWSVGPGAEAFF. The DNA of the CDR3 is TGTGCCTGGAGTGTAGGCCCGGGGGCTGAAGCTTTCTTT.

This chain uses TRBV20-1 with TRBJ2-7; D gene uncertain. The germline V gene has CDR1 DFQATT and CDR2 SNEGSKA (reference sequence). Trimming took 6 bases from V and 0 from J, leaving 12 bases between them. CDR3 size: 13 residues. CDR3: CSALYEFSYEQYF. CDR3 nucleotides: TGCAGTGCCCTTTATGAATTCTCCTACGAGCAGTACTTC.

This chain connects TRBV24-1 to TRBJ2-1; D is ambiguous. The germline V and J ends were trimmed by 6 bases and 5 bases, with 7 bases remaining between them. CDR1 is KGHDR and CDR2 is SFDVKD in the germline V gene. The CDR3 has 12 amino acids. CDR3 bases: TGTGCCACCAGTACCTCGGACAATGAGCAGTTCTTC. This sequence encodes CATSTSDNEQFF.

This rearrangement joins TRBV20-1 to TRBJ2-3; D perhaps matches TRBD2 (6 bases). Germline V CDR1 and CDR2: DFQATT, SNEGSKA (reference sequence). The CDR3 length is 13 residues. CDR3 loop: CWPREPWGDTQYF. In DNA, the CDR3 is TGCTGGCCCCGGGAGCCTTGGGGAGATACGCAGTATTTT.

The CDR3: CASSLAGDYYNEQFF. CDR3 nucleotides: TGTGCCAGCAGTTTGGCGGGGGACTACTACAATGAGCAGTTCTTC. This chain connects TRBV12-3 or TRBV12-4 to TRBJ2-1; 7 bases are a match to TRBD2. The CDR3 has 15 residues. V was clipped by 3 bases and J by 3 bases; unmatched bases: 5.

The rearrangement links TRBV12-5 to TRBJ2-1, with 7 bases matching TRBD2. Germline V CDR1 and CDR2: LGHNT, FRNRAP. The CDR3 extends over 17 amino acids. V lost 2 bases to trimming and J lost 8 bases; unmatched junction nucleotides: 15. Here the CDR3 reads CASGLTPGLESRDEQFF. DNA for the CDR3: TGTGCTAGTGGTTTGACCCCCGGACTAGAGAGTAGGGATGAGCAGTTCTTC.

The V and J genes are TRBV12-3 or TRBV12-4 and TRBJ1-2, with 7 bases identical to TRBD1. The trim removed 5 bases at V and 7 bases at J, leaving 7 bases unmatched. The CDR3 length is 13 residues. The CDR3 DNA reads as TGTGCCAGCAGTCCAGGGGGAACTATTGGCTACACCTTC. It specifies CASSPGGTIGYTF.

The table lists this clonotype with a count of one. V usage is TRBV2 and J usage is TRBJ2-1, with 8 bases fitting TRBD2. The CDR3 has 14 amino acids. The germline V gene has CDR1 SNHLY and CDR2 FYNNEI. V gave up 7 bases and J gave up 2 bases; unmatched junction bases: 4. CDR3 coding DNA: TGTGCCAGCACTATAGCGGGACCCTACAATGAGCAGTTCTTC. Translating gives CASTIAGPYNEQFF.

V gene TRBV12-3 or TRBV12-4 combines with J gene TRBJ1-1; TRBD1 might be the D (5 bases). V lost 6 bases to trimming and J lost 8 bases, with 16 bases between them. This CDR3 contains 13 residues. The CDR3 reads CASSWGSAVEAFF. DNA of the CDR3: TGTGCCAGCAGCTGGGGCTCGGCAGTGGAAGCTTTCTTT.

The rearrangement joins TRBV12-3 or TRBV12-4 to TRBJ2-1; 7 bases agree with TRBD2. V shed 3 bases and J 5 bases; nucleotides not matched to a gene: 4. This CDR3 is 14 amino acids long. The CDR3 sequence is CASSFLGGDNEQFF. CDR3 DNA: TGTGCCAGCAGTTTCCTGGGGGGGGACAATGAGCAGTTCTTC.

The V and J genes are TRBV19 and TRBJ2-1, with a possible D match to TRBD1 (6 bases). There are 15 residues in the CDR3. CDR1 is LNHDA, CDR2 SQIVND, per germline (reference sequence). V was cut by 3 bases and J by 1 base, with 10 bases left in between. CDR3 coding DNA: TGTGCCAGTAGTATGGCGCAGGGGTCCTACAATGAGCAGTTCTTC. It yields the protein CASSMAQGSYNEQFF.

The genes are TRBV30 and TRBJ2-3, with 9 bases identical to TRBD2. The CDR3 spans 17 residues. V was pared by 2 bases and J by 6 bases, with 15 bases of the junction left unmatched. CDR1 and CDR2 (germline): GTSNPN, SVGIG (reference sequence). The CDR3 region is CAWSFTSGWGQSDTQYF. As DNA, the CDR3 is TGTGCCTGGAGTTTCACTAGCGGGTGGGGTCAATCTGATACGCAGTATTTT. The entire variable domain, with the rest obtained from reference TRBV30 and TRBJ2-3, is as follows: SQTIHQWPATLVQPVGSPLSLECTVEGTSNPNLYWYRQAAGRGLQLLFYSVGIGQISSEVPQNLSASRPQDRQFILSSKKLLLSDSGFYLCAWSFTSGWGQSDTQYFGPGTRLTVL.

This chain joins TRBV24-1 and TRBJ2-5, with D possibly TRBD1 on 6 matching bases. The CDR3 length is 15 residues. V lost 1 base and J 0 bases, leaving 8 bases between the germline ends. Germline V lookup: CDR1 KGHDR, CDR2 SFDVKD. The CDR3 DNA sequence: TGTGCCACCAGTGATTTCCGGGACAACCAAGAGACCCAGTACTTC. Protein product: CATSDFRDNQETQYF.

The V gene is TRBV28, the J gene TRBJ2-5, with TRBD1 matching over 9 bases. The CDR3 runs 17 residues. Per germline, CDR1 MDHEN and CDR2 SYDVKM. J gave up 0 bases and V 6 bases, and 11 bases lay outside the gene matches. The DNA of the CDR3 is TGTGCCAGCAGACGGCTACTGACAGGGGGGTACCAAGAGACCCAGTACTTC. Translating it yields CASRRLLTGGYQETQYF.

This chain links TRBV28 with TRBJ2-6; 13 positions agree with TRBD2. With 3 bases clipped from V and 2 bases from J, the junction kept 7 bases outside the gene matches. Germline CDR1 MDHEN, CDR2 SYDVKM. The CDR3 has 19 amino acids. The DNA of the CDR3 is TGTGCCAGCAGTTTTTTAGGGACTAGCGGGGTACCTGGGGCCAACGTCCTGACTTTC. Its protein product is CASSFLGTSGVPGANVLTF. The full variable domain, completed using reference TRBV28 and TRBJ2-6, is DVKVTQSSRYLVKRTGEKVFLECVQDMDHENMFWYRQDPGLGLRLIYFSYDVKMKEKGDIPEGYSVSREKKERFSLILESASTNQTSMYLCASSFLGTSGVPGANVLTFGAGSRLTVL.

This chain uses TRBV5-6 with TRBJ1-4; D gene unclear. Germline V gene lookup returns CDR1 SGHDT and CDR2 YYEEEE. This CDR3 comprises 16 residues. Trimming left V 0 bases short and J 1 base short, with 10 bases between. CDR3 protein: CASSLDPPVTNEKLFF. The CDR3 DNA is TGTGCCAGCAGCTTGGACCCCCCCGTAACTAATGAAAAACTGTTTTTT.

V gene TRBV7-9 combines with J gene TRBJ2-7; no clear D gene. Trimming pared 2 bases from V and 7 bases from J, leaving 12 bases between. This CDR3 has 13 residues. Germline V CDR1 and CDR2: SEHNR, FQNEAQ (reference sequence). The CDR3 loop reads CASSLNGPREQYF. As DNA, the CDR3 is TGTGCCAGCAGCTTAAACGGTCCTCGGGAGCAGTACTTC.

V and J are TRBV15 and TRBJ2-1; D is perhaps TRBD1 (6 bases). The V end was cut by 1 base, the J end by 4 bases, with 14 bases between. The CDR3 extends over 16 amino acids. Germline CDR1 LNHNV, CDR2 YYDKDF (reference sequence). CDR3 DNA: TGTGCCACCAGCAGAGGATGGGGGCTCTCTTACAATGAGCAGTTCTTC. Protein sequence: CATSRGWGLSYNEQFF.

This chain uses TRBV10-3 with TRBJ2-1; no clear D. The germline CDR1 and CDR2 sequences are ENHRY and SYGVKD. The V gene lost 2 bases and the J gene lost 1 base, with 9 bases spanning the gap. The CDR3 is made up of 15 amino acids. The CDR3 loop reads CAISEVKQSYNEQFF. In DNA, the CDR3 is TGTGCCATCAGTGAGGTAAAGCAGTCCTACAATGAGCAGTTCTTC.

V and J are TRBV27 and TRBJ2-7; D gene uncertain. V lost 6 bases to trimming and J lost 0 bases, with 6 bases between them. CDR1 is MNHEY and CDR2 is SMNVEV in the germline V gene (reference sequence). The CDR3 is 12 amino acids. The CDR3 spells CASRVSSYEQYF. CDR3 nucleotides: TGTGCCAGCAGGGTGAGCTCCTACGAGCAGTACTTC.

The chain employs TRBV27 and TRBJ1-4, with 10 bases matching TRBD1. Germline CDR1 reads MNHEY; CDR2 reads SMNVEV (reference sequence). V was pared by 4 bases and J by 4 bases, with 15 bases of the junction left unmatched. The CDR3 runs 19 residues. The CDR3 loop is CASSSLLLGQGVGNEKLFF. CDR3 coding DNA: TGTGCCAGCAGTTCCCTACTACTCGGACAGGGGGTCGGTAATGAAAAACTGTTTTTT.

This rearrangement joins TRBV6-4 to TRBJ2-2; TRBD2 aligns across 8 bases. Losses at the gene ends were 1 base for V and 6 bases for J; bases not matched to a gene: 7. This CDR3 has 16 residues. Looked up from germline, CDR1 is MRHNA and CDR2 is SNTAGT. The CDR3 here is CASSDLGSGSAGELFF. The DNA of the CDR3 is TGTGCCAGCAGTGACTTGGGGAGCGGGAGCGCCGGGGAGCTGTTTTTT.

The J gene is TRBJ2-7, the V gene TRBV29-1, with 9 positions matching TRBD1. This CDR3 region has 16 residues. The ends lost 4 bases at V and 0 bases at J; junction bases unmatched: 10. Germline V gene sequence: CDR1 SQVTM, CDR2 ANQGSEA. CDR3 protein: CSVVGVGTGSSYEQYF. In DNA, the CDR3 is TGCAGCGTTGTGGGGGTTGGGACAGGGAGCTCCTACGAGCAGTACTTC.

The rearrangement uses TRBV7-2 and TRBJ2-1; TRBD2 matches 9 bases. CDR3 length: 14 residues. Germline lookup yields CDR1 SGHTA and CDR2 FQGNSA. With V trimmed by 8 bases and J by 7 bases, 9 bases remained unmatched. The CDR3 coding sequence is TGTGCCAGCCTGCCTGCGGGAGGGGAGAATGAGCAGTTCTTC. It encodes CASLPAGGENEQFF.

The chain links TRBV24-1 to TRBJ2-6; D ambiguous. The CDR3 length is 13 residues. The germline CDR1 and CDR2 sequences are KGHDR and SFDVKD. The V gene lost 7 bases and the J gene lost 2 bases, with 5 bases spanning the gap. The CDR3 bases are TGTGCCACCAGCGAAGCTGGGGCCAACGTCCTGACTTTC. Protein product: CATSEAGANVLTF.

The CDR3 reads CASSVDGTAFSYEQYF. CDR3 coding DNA: TGTGCCAGCAGCGTGGACGGGACAGCCTTCTCCTACGAGCAGTACTTC. The chain combines TRBV9 with TRBJ2-7, with TRBD1 matching over 7 bases. The germline CDR1 and CDR2 sequences are SGDLS and YYNGEE. This CDR3 has 16 residues. V shed 2 bases, J shed 0 bases, and the junction held 8 bases outside the gene matches.